The present TCR beta chain was sequenced within a study of vaccination and CD4 T cells after COVID-19. Across the study: Ranging from 14 to 241, the interval between dose two and post-vaccine sampling had a median of approximately 70 days.

With 6 bases removed from V and 6 bases from J, the gap between germline ends came to 13 bases. The CDR3 contains 13 residues. Note on this clonotype: Its antigen is currently unknown.

The assay that was used to sequence DNA from cultured CD4+ T cells was the Oncomine TCR Beta short-read assay. TCRdb called the PCR reads again in MiXCR, with one record for every CDR3 protein. The top ten clones hold around 6.9% of a sample with around 20,000 distinct CDR3 sequences, more than 40% of them seen once. As to treatment: approximately 10-day PBMC culture with coronavirus spike peptide pools or control peptides (ViraFEST assay). The TCR sequence derives from a human donor who had recovered from COVID-19. The chain has TRBV12-3 or TRBV12-4 and TRBJ2-3; D is perhaps TRBD1 (5 bases). Sequencing used CD4+ T cells from blood, cultured in vitro, obtained before SARS-CoV-2 vaccination. This chain's CDR3 is CASRITRQDTQYF. The CDR3, as DNA: TGTGCCAGCAGGATTACCCGACAGGATACGCAGTATTTT.